This entry describes one T cell receptor (beta chain). Its antigen is still unknown. The CDR3 runs to 14 residues. Germline V gene sequence: CDR1 ENHRY, CDR2 SYGVKD. With 2 bases removed from V and 5 bases from J, the gap between germline ends came to 12 bases. The data stem from a study of shared clonotypes between healthy human individuals. Study information: Two women and a few men aged 18 to 49 served as donors. General study results and limits: The researchers took only blood, and tissue repertoires probably look different.

Only in-frame clones appear in the TCRdb table, and some are missing; sequencing was by immunoSEQ multiplex PCR. The sample carries about 2.4 million clones, approximately 94% recorded once. The sequenced sample consisted of naive CD4+ T cells from PBMCs. The subset was: CD45RA+ positively selected. The receptor's source is a man between 18 and 29 years old in good health. Some clones in this sample may be carry-over from other donors' samples. The chain uses TRBV10-3 and TRBJ1-2; the D gene is possibly TRBD1 (5 bases). The CDR3 sequence is CAISEDLTAYGYTF. The DNA of the CDR3 is TGTGCCATCAGTGAGGACCTGACAGCATATGGCTACACCTTC.